These T cell receptor beta chains were read from a single sample in a study of T-cell reconstitution after alpha-beta-depleted transplantation in children. A single record per CDR3 protein comes from TCRdb applying MiXCR to the PCR reads. Altogether about 200,000 distinct CDR3 sequences are present, 6.6% being singletons, with the ten largest covering about 6%. Sequencing was performed on PBMCs, taken before TCRalphabeta/CD19-depleted stem cell transplant. The origin of the receptors is a boy under 10 years old with acute lymphoblastic leukemia, due to receive a stem cell transplant. Each CDR3 is given with its conserved first and last residue. The order of the fields is J gene, clone size, V gene, D gene, CDR3 length, CDR3 DNA, CDR3 protein. A D gene is named only where the DNA matches it firmly. Size tells how often a clone was seen (once, few, many) or the class of an expanded clone, and some rows leave it out.

J: TRBJ2-7; size: many; V: TRBV28; D: -; length: 11; DNA: TGTGCCTCTGGGGGTACCTACGAGCAGTACTTC; CDR3: CASGGTYEQYF
J: TRBJ2-2; size: many; V: TRBV2; D: -; length: 14; DNA: TGTGCCAGCAGTGACGCAGGGAGCACCGGGGAGCTGTTTTTT; CDR3: CASSDAGSTGELFF
J: TRBJ2-5; size: few; V: TRBV20-1; D: -; length: 13; DNA: TGCAGTGCTCCATCCAACAGGGAAGAGACCCAGTACTTC; CDR3: CSAPSNREETQYF
J: TRBJ2-7; size: -; V: TRBV10-3; D: TRBD2; length: 16; DNA: TGTGCCATCAGTGCCTTCGGACTAGCGGTGGGAGACGAGCAGTACTTC; CDR3: CAISAFGLAVGDEQYF
J: TRBJ2-1; size: many; V: TRBV12-3/TRBV12-4; D: -; length: 13; DNA: TGTGCCAGCAGTCCAGACACTTACAATGAGCAGTTCTTC; CDR3: CASSPDTYNEQFF
J: TRBJ1-3; size: many; V: TRBV28; D: -; length: 14; DNA: TGTGCCAGCAGTTGGCAGGCCCATGGAAACACCATATATTTT; CDR3: CASSWQAHGNTIYF
J: TRBJ1-1; size: many; V: TRBV7-6; D: -; length: 13; DNA: TGTGCCAGCAGCGTGACAGTGAACACTGAAGCTTTCTTT; CDR3: CASSVTVNTEAFF
J: TRBJ1-1; size: many; V: TRBV5-1; D: -; length: 16; DNA: TGCGCCAGCAGCTTGGATGGGACGGGAATGAACACTGAAGCTTTCTTT; CDR3: CASSLDGTGMNTEAFF
J: TRBJ2-7; size: few; V: TRBV20-1; D: -; length: 14; DNA: TGCAGTGCTAGCAAACTTCCCGTCGCGTACGAGCAGTACTTC; CDR3: CSASKLPVAYEQYF
J: TRBJ2-1; size: many; V: TRBV29-1; D: -; length: 13; DNA: TGCAGCGTAGGAGGGGGTTCATACAATGAGCAGTTCTTC; CDR3: CSVGGGSYNEQFF
J: TRBJ1-1; size: many; V: TRBV5-1; D: -; length: 12; DNA: TGCGCCAGCACAGGGGCCAACACTGAAGCTTTCTTT; CDR3: CASTGANTEAFF
J: TRBJ2-7; size: many; V: TRBV6-1; D: -; length: 14; DNA: TGTGCCAGCAGTGAAGCGCTTCTCCACTACGAGCAGTACTTC; CDR3: CASSEALLHYEQYF